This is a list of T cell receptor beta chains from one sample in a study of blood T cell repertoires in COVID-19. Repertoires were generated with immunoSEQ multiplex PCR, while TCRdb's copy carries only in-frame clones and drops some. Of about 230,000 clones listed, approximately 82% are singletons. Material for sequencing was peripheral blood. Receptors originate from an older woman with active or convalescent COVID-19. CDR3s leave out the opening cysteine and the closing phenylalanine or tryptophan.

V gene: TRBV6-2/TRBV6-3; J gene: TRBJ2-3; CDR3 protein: ASSYSGAGVTDTQY
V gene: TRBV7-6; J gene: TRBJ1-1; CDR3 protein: ASSSGGGHRKNTEAF
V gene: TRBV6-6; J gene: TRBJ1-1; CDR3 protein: ASSLTGPGLGGTEAF
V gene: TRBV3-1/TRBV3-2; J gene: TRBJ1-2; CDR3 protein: ASRNRATNGYT
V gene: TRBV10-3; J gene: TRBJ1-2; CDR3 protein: AISQGPYGYT
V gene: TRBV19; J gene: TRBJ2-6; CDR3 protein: ASSRDRAAGANVLT
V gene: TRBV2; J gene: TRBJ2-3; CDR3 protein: ASRIGVGRGYTDTQY
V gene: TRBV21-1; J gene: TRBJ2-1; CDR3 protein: ASSKGVLGGFESYNEQF
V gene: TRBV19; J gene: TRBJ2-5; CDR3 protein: ASSMSGETQY
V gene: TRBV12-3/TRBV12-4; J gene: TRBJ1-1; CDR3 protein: ASSPGTTGAF
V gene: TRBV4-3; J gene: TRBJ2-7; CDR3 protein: ASSQDLGGGGYEQY
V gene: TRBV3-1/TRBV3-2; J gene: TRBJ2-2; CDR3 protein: ASSQPGLAGDDTGELF
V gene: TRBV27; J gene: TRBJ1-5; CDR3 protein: ASSRWGGNQPQH
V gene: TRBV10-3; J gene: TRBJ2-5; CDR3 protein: AISLSGETQY
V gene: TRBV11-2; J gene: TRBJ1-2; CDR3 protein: ASSSALDYGYT
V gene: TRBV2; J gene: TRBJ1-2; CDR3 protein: ASSGFQGGHGYT
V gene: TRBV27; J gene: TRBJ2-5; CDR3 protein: ASSLAGMGLEETQY
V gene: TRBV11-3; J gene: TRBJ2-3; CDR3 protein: ASSSDRRDTQY
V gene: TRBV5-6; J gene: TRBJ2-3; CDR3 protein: ASSPGLAGGLTDTQY
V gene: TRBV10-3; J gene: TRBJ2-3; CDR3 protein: ALRTSGNTDTQY
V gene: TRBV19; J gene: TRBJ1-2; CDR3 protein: ASSGTGGLNGYT
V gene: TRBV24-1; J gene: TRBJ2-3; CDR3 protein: ATRTGGGTDTQY
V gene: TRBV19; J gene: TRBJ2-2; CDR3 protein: ASRRMTENTGELF
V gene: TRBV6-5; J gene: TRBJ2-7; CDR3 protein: ASSYGTDYEQY
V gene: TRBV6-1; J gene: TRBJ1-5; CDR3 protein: ASSDPRQVLNQPQH
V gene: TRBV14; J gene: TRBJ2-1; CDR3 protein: ASSQFGRGDEQF
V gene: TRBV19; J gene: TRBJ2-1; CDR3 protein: ASCPRLAGANEQF
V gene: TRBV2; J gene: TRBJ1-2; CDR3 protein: ASRPTGVWSDGYT
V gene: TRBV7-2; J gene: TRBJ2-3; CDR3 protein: ASSLFLAGGQLGDTQY
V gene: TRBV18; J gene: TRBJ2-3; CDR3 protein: ASSTDPTITQY
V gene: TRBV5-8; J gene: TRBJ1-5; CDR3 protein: ASTNQPQH
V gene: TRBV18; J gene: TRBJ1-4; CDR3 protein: ASSEYRGALNEKLF
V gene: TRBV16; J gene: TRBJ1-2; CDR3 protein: ASSQSRSNYGYT